The clone carrying this TCR beta chain has more than one count but fewer than ten. The record originates from a study of control samples from healthy donors and cancer patients. The protocol was immunoSEQ multiplex PCR, while the TCRdb copy is restricted to in-frame clones and leaves out a portion. The repertoire consists of fewer than 200,000 clones, with around 91% occurring once and the leading ten covering approximately 1.4%. The CDR3 contains 13 residues. Per the germline V gene, CDR1 is SGHTA and CDR2 is FQGTGA. V was pared by 4 bases and J by 7 bases, with 8 bases between. This TCR was recovered from a woman aged 50 to 60 in good health. This chain uses TRBV7-3 with TRBJ1-6; the D is unclear. Sequencing used blood. Here the CDR3 DNA reads TGTGCCAGCAGCTCTTCAGAAAATTCACCCCTCCACTTT. Translated: CASSSSENSPLHF.